This T cell receptor beta chain was sequenced during a study of blood T cell repertoires in COVID-19. The trim removed 7 bases at V and 8 bases at J, leaving 7 bases unmatched. Germline values: CDR1 SNHLY, CDR2 FYNNEI. CDR3 length: 12 residues. Generated by immunoSEQ multiplex PCR, the TCRdb table keeps only in-frame clones and is missing some. The sample has about 220,000 clones, roughly 85% seen once. Sequencing was performed on PBMCs or T cells enriched from blood (not recorded which). The chain is built from TRBV2 and TRBJ1-2, with 7 bases lining up with TRBD1. The receptor was isolated from a woman aged 40-49 years who had been exposed to COVID-19. This CDR3 reads CASKDRLGGYTF. The CDR3 DNA sequence: TGTGCCAGCAAGGACAGGCTGGGGGGCTACACCTTC.